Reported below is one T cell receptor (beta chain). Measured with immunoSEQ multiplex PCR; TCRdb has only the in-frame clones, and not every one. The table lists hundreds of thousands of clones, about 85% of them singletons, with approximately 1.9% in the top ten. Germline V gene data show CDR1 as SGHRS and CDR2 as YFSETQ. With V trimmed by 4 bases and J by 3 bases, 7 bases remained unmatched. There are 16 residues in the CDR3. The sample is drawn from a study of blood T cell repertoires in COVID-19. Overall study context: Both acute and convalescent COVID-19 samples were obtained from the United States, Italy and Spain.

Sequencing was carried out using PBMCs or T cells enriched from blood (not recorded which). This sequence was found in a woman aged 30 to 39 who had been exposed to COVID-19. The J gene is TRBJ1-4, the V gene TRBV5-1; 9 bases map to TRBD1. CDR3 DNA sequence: TGCGCCAGCAGCGTGGACAGGGGAGTTTCTAATGAAAAACTGTTTTTT. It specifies CASSVDRGVSNEKLFF.